Shown below are 30 T cell receptor beta chains from a single sample sequenced in a study of shared clonotypes between healthy human individuals. Clones were sequenced by immunoSEQ multiplex PCR, and TCRdb holds only the in-frame ones, with some missing. This table has some 2,500,000 clones, under 95% appearing once. The material sequenced was naive CD4+ T cells from PBMCs. Sample subset: CD45RA+ positively selected. The receptor set was obtained from a man aged 18 to 29 in good health. Some clones in this sample may be carry-over from other donors' samples.

The chain links TRBV6-4 to TRBJ2-7; D may be TRBD1 (5 bases). The germline CDR1 and CDR2 sequences are MRHNA and SNTAGT. The V and J ends lost 3 bases and 0 bases respectively, with 12 bases between them. The CDR3 has 15 amino acids. This chain's CDR3 is CASSECKQDSYEQYF. The DNA for the CDR3 is TGTGCCAGCAGTGAGTGTAAACAGGACTCCTACGAGCAGTACTTC.

The chain couples TRBV25-1 to TRBJ2-5, with D possibly being TRBD1 (5 bases). Germline V gives CDR1 MGHDK, CDR2 SYGVNS. The CDR3 is made up of 14 amino acids. Trimming took 3 bases from V and 2 from J, leaving 10 bases between them. Here the CDR3 DNA reads TGTGCCAGCAGTGACACTCGACAGCAAGAGACCCAGTACTTC. Translating it yields CASSDTRQQETQYF.

The gene calls are TRBV5-1 and TRBJ1-1; TRBD1 might be the D (6 bases). CDR3 size: 15 residues. The germline V gene has CDR1 SGHRS and CDR2 YFSETQ. V was cut by 0 bases and J by 1 base, with 10 bases left in between. The CDR3 sequence: CASSLDGGANTEAFF. In nucleotides, the CDR3 is TGCGCCAGCAGCTTGGACGGGGGCGCGAACACTGAAGCTTTCTTT.

As concerns this clone: Other DNA sequences within the sample encode an identical CDR3. The rearrangement links TRBV10-3 to TRBJ2-7; D is possibly TRBD1 (6 bases). Germline V gene lookup returns CDR1 ENHRY and CDR2 SYGVKD. The CDR3 runs 12 residues. V was shortened by 6 bases and J by 2 bases, with 8 bases between the two germline ends. For the CDR3, the DNA is TGTGCCATCAGAGGACAGACCTACGAGCAGTACTTC. Protein: CAIRGQTYEQYF.

The V gene is TRBV2, the J gene TRBJ2-2; D perhaps matches TRBD1 (5 bases). With 9 bases removed from V and 5 bases from J, the gap between germline ends came to 7 bases. The germline V gene encodes CDR1 SNHLY and CDR2 FYNNEI. The CDR3 runs 11 residues. Here the CDR3 reads CASTGTGELFF. The CDR3 bases are TGTGCCAGTACAGGAACCGGGGAGCTGTTTTTT.

The chain combines TRBV4-2 with TRBJ1-5; D remains ambiguous. Germline V gene sequence: CDR1 LGHNA, CDR2 YNFKEQ. This CDR3 spans 18 amino acids. V lost 0 bases, J lost 0 bases, and 15 bases lay in between. The CDR3, as DNA: TGTGCCAGCAGCCAAGAAGGACCTAAGGTGAATAGCAATCAGCCCCAGCATTTT. This encodes CASSQEGPKVNSNQPQHF.

This rearrangement joins TRBV28 to TRBJ1-3; possibly TRBD1 for D (6 bases). This CDR3 is 17 amino acids long. V lost 6 bases and J 0 bases, leaving 18 bases between the germline ends. The V gene's germline CDR1 is MDHEN and CDR2 SYDVKM. Here the CDR3 DNA reads TGTGCCAGCAGCCTCGGGGGGGCAGGAGACTCTGGAAACACCATATATTTT. Translation: CASSLGGAGDSGNTIYF.

V usage is TRBV18 and J usage is TRBJ2-3, with D perhaps matching TRBD1 (6 bases). Trimming took off 4 bases at V and 1 base at J, with 15 bases between the two ends. CDR3 length: 16 residues. CDR1 and CDR2 from the germline V gene are KGHSH and LQKENI. CDR3 sequence: CASSLLQGSGTDTQYF. CDR3 nucleotides: TGTGCCAGCTCACTACTTCAGGGGAGCGGCACAGATACGCAGTATTTT.

This chain uses TRBV5-4 with TRBJ2-1, with no clear D. The germline CDR1 and CDR2 sequences are SGHNT and YYREEE (reference sequence). The CDR3 totals 15 residues. Trimming took 1 base from V and 3 from J, leaving 11 bases between them. The CDR3 nucleotides read TGTGCCAGCAGCTTGAGTAGCAGCCTCTACAATGAGCAGTTCTTC. Its protein is CASSLSSSLYNEQFF.

This clone has a single count. The rearrangement uses TRBV25-1 and TRBJ1-1; 7 nucleotides align to TRBD1. J gave up 0 bases and V 1 base, and 8 bases lay outside the gene matches. CDR3 length: 17 residues. CDR1 and CDR2 from the germline V gene are MGHDK and SYGVNS. The CDR3 region has the DNA TGTGCCAGCAGTGAATCGGGCAGGGGGGTCCTGAACACTGAAGCTTTCTTT. It is translated as CASSESGRGVLNTEAFF.

V gene TRBV7-8 combines with J gene TRBJ1-5; possible D gene TRBD1, 5 bases. Germline CDR1 and CDR2: SGHVS and FQNEAQ. The CDR3 has 17 amino acids. The V end was cut by 2 bases, the J end by 5 bases, with 19 bases between. DNA of the CDR3: TGTGCCAGCAGCTTATATCAGGGATTGTTGTCAGATCAGCCCCAGCATTTT. Translating it yields CASSLYQGLLSDQPQHF. The whole variable domain, remainder taken from reference TRBV7-8 and TRBJ1-5, is GAGVSQSPRYKVAKRGQDVALRCDPISGHVSLFWYQQALGQGPEFLTYFQNEAQLDKSGLPSDRFFAERPEGSVSTLKIQRTQQEDSAVYLCASSLYQGLLSDQPQHFGDGTRLSIL.

This chain connects TRBV6-1 to TRBJ2-3, with 9 bases identical to TRBD1. The CDR3 extends over 15 amino acids. Per the germline V gene, CDR1 is MNHNS and CDR2 is SASEGT. With 6 bases clipped from V and 3 bases from J, the junction kept 7 bases outside the gene matches. CDR3 region: CASSRGQGLTDTQYF. CDR3 bases: TGTGCCAGCAGCCGAGGACAGGGGTTAACAGATACGCAGTATTTT.

The rearrangement uses TRBV27 and TRBJ1-2, with TRBD1 matching 10 bases. Germline-derived CDR1 and CDR2 are MNHEY and SMNVEV (reference sequence). V shed 5 bases and J 8 bases; nucleotides not matched to a gene: 8. The CDR3 has 14 residues. CDR3 bases: TGTGCCAGCAGTCCCAGACAGGGGGCGCGGGGCTACACCTTC. Amino acids: CASSPRQGARGYTF.

The rearrangement uses TRBV10-3 and TRBJ1-1; 9 bases fit TRBD1. Trimming at V came to 3 bases and at J to 5 bases, leaving 7 bases not matched to a gene. CDR1 ENHRY and CDR2 SYGVKD come from the germline V gene. The CDR3 covers 15 residues. Here the CDR3 reads CAISDRTGTGTEAFF. DNA of the CDR3: TGTGCCATCAGTGATAGGACAGGGACAGGGACTGAAGCTTTCTTT.

This rearrangement joins TRBV28 to TRBJ1-1; D might be TRBD1 (5 bases). The CDR3 is 15 amino acids. V was cut by 2 bases and J by 10 bases, with 20 bases left in between. Germline V gene lookup returns CDR1 MDHEN and CDR2 SYDVKM. The CDR3 coding sequence is TGTGCCAGCAGTTTACAACGGGTTGCCGGGGCGGGAGCTTTCTTT. It encodes CASSLQRVAGAGAFF.

V gene TRBV5-1 combines with J gene TRBJ2-3, with TRBD2 identical over 7 bases. V trimming: 7 bases; J trimming: 0 bases; junction bases outside the gene matches: 11. This CDR3 contains 16 residues. The V gene's germline CDR1 is SGHRS and CDR2 YFSETQ. The CDR3 sequence: CASSPGLGGSTDTQYF. The CDR3 DNA follows: TGCGCCAGCTCCCCGGGGTTGGGGGGGAGCACAGATACGCAGTATTTT.

The sample holds one count of this clone. The V and J genes are TRBV15 and TRBJ2-5, with TRBD2 as a possible D gene (6 bases). Trimming stripped 0 bases from V and 3 bases from J, with 11 bases between. Germline V lookup: CDR1 LNHNV, CDR2 YYDKDF (reference sequence). The CDR3 is made up of 15 amino acids. Here the CDR3 reads CATSRDDWREETQYF. CDR3 DNA: TGTGCCACCAGCAGAGATGATTGGAGGGAAGAGACCCAGTACTTC.

The gene calls are TRBV2 and TRBJ2-1; TRBD2 matches at 14 bases. The germline V gene encodes CDR1 SNHLY and CDR2 FYNNEI. The CDR3 covers 17 residues. V shed 7 bases and J 1 base; nucleotides not matched to a gene: 6. This CDR3 reads CASTHGLAGGSYNEQFF. CDR3 coding DNA: TGTGCCAGCACACACGGACTAGCGGGAGGATCCTACAATGAGCAGTTCTTC.

The rearrangement uses TRBV5-6 and TRBJ1-6; no firm D call. Trimming took off 1 base at V and 4 bases at J, with 9 bases between the two ends. Germline values: CDR1 SGHDT, CDR2 YYEEEE. CDR3 size: 15 residues. The CDR3 sequence is CASSLRPTYNSPLHF. CDR3 DNA: TGTGCCAGCAGCTTGCGTCCCACGTATAATTCACCCCTCCACTTT.

The chain carries TRBV28 and TRBJ1-4; D is possibly TRBD1 (6 bases). This CDR3 has 12 residues. V was clipped by 6 bases and J by 11 bases, with 13 bases between them. The germline gives CDR1 MDHEN, CDR2 SYDVKM. The CDR3 is CASRIQGRKLFF. The CDR3 DNA reads as TGTGCCAGCAGGATACAGGGCAGGAAACTGTTTTTT.

The chain joins TRBV11-2 to TRBJ2-7; D possibly uses TRBD1 or TRBD2 (6 bases each). There are 14 residues in the CDR3. Germline assignment: CDR1 SGHAT and CDR2 FQNNGV. V dropped 4 bases and J dropped 3 bases, with 13 bases sitting between them. The DNA of the CDR3 is TGTGCCAGCAGCTCCTTCAGGGGACTCTACGAGCAGTACTTC. This encodes CASSSFRGLYEQYF. Full variable domain (missing parts from reference TRBV11-2 and TRBJ2-7): EAGVAQSPRYKIIEKRQSVAFWCNPISGHATLYWYQQILGQGPKLLIQFQNNGVVDDSQLPKDRFSAERLKGVDSTLKIQPAKLEDSAVYLCASSSFRGLYEQYFGPGTRLTVT.

The chain is built from TRBV5-8 and TRBJ2-1; 12 positions match TRBD1. Germline assignment: CDR1 SGHTS and CDR2 YDEGEE. The CDR3 contains 19 residues. V dropped 0 bases and J dropped 0; count of bases not matched to a gene: 7. CDR3 region: CASSLAGQGAVRSYNEQFF. The CDR3 DNA is TGTGCCAGCAGCTTGGCGGGACAGGGGGCGGTTCGCTCCTACAATGAGCAGTTCTTC.

The chain carries TRBV2 and TRBJ2-3; TRBD2 is a possible D gene (6 bases). Between the trimmed V and J ends, which lost 3 bases and 6 bases, there was a span of 10 bases. This CDR3 spans 13 amino acids. The V gene's germline CDR1 is SNHLY and CDR2 FYNNEI. CDR3 nucleotide sequence: TGTGCCAGCAGTGATGGCGGGGAGGATACGCAGTATTTT. Its translation is CASSDGGEDTQYF.

The rearrangement joins TRBV9 to TRBJ2-2, with 10 bases lining up with TRBD1. Germline V gives CDR1 SGDLS, CDR2 YYNGEE. This CDR3 has 16 residues. With V trimmed by 0 bases and J by 5 bases, 4 bases remained unmatched. This CDR3 is CASSVEGQGWTGELFF. In nucleotides, the CDR3 is TGTGCCAGCAGCGTAGAGGGACAGGGGTGGACCGGGGAGCTGTTTTTT. The variable domain in full, completed from reference TRBV9 and TRBJ2-2, reads DSGVTQTPKHLITATGQRVTLRCSPRSGDLSVYWYQQSLDQGLQFLIQYYNGEERAKGNILERFSAQQFPDLHSELNLSSLELGDSALYFCASSVEGQGWTGELFFGEGSRLTVL.

The rearrangement links TRBV9 to TRBJ2-3; 15 nucleotides align to TRBD2. CDR3 length equals 16 residues. V was pared by 3 bases and J by 5 bases, with 4 bases of the junction left unmatched. The V gene's germline CDR1 is SGDLS and CDR2 YYNGEE. This CDR3 reads CASSAGLAGGQDTQYF. As DNA, the CDR3 is TGTGCCAGCAGCGCCGGACTAGCGGGAGGGCAAGATACGCAGTATTTT.

The chain has TRBV5-6 and TRBJ2-5, with 7 bases fitting TRBD2. The CDR3 sequence is 14 residues long. From germline, CDR1 is SGHDT and CDR2 YYEEEE. J was trimmed by 5 bases and V by 3 bases; bases with no gene match: 7. The CDR3 sequence: CASSYEAGAETQYF. The CDR3 bases are TGTGCCAGCAGCTATGAGGCGGGAGCCGAGACCCAGTACTTC.

This sequence joins TRBV7-9 and TRBJ1-2; TRBD1 agrees at 7 bases. Germline V gene data show CDR1 as SEHNR and CDR2 as FQNEAQ (reference sequence). V trimming: 0 bases; J trimming: 4 bases; junction bases outside the gene matches: 5. This CDR3 comprises 15 residues. The CDR3: CASSLAGRGAYGYTF. The DNA of the CDR3 is TGTGCCAGCAGCTTAGCAGGCAGGGGGGCCTATGGCTACACCTTC.

This clone was seen only once. The V call is TRBV19, the J call TRBJ2-3; possible D gene TRBD1, 6 bases. CDR1 is LNHDA and CDR2 is SQIVND in the germline V gene (reference sequence). The CDR3 covers 14 residues. V was trimmed by 4 bases and J by 6 bases, leaving 14 bases between them. As DNA, the CDR3 is TGTGCCAGTAGTACGACAGGCGCGCTGGATACGCAGTATTTT. Its translation: CASSTTGALDTQYF.

This chain joins TRBV19 and TRBJ1-1, with D possibly TRBD1 on 5 matching bases. CDR3 length: 11 residues. Germline CDR1 is LNHDA and CDR2 is SQIVND (reference sequence). V was cut by 7 bases and J by 7 bases, with 10 bases left in between. The CDR3 loop is CASKGRGEAFF. The CDR3 nucleotides are TGTGCCAGTAAGGGAAGGGGTGAAGCTTTCTTT.

This chain links TRBV6-1 with TRBJ2-3, with D hard to call. The CDR3 consists of 15 residues. Germline CDR1 and CDR2: MNHNS and SASEGT. V gave up 7 bases and J gave up 0 bases, with 14 bases separating them. CDR3 amino acids: CASTSLGISTDTQYF. CDR3 DNA sequence: TGTGCCAGCACAAGTTTGGGAATTAGCACAGATACGCAGTATTTT.